Below, one TCR beta chain is given with its context. Clones were read by immunoSEQ multiplex PCR, and TCRdb kept only the in-frame ones, dropping some. The data contain 400,000 or so clones, more than 75% of them seen just once; the ten biggest clones take up less than 2.5%. The V gene lost 2 bases and the J gene lost 1 base, with 5 bases spanning the gap. The germline V gene has CDR1 WNHNN and CDR2 SYGVQD (reference sequence). The CDR3 has 13 amino acids. The data were taken from a study of blood T cell repertoires in COVID-19. The sample consisted of PBMCs or T cells enriched from blood (not recorded which). The chain uses TRBV10-1 and TRBJ1-1, with D hard to call. The receptor was isolated from a man aged 35-49 years in a cohort exposed to, infected with or recovered from COVID-19 (not recorded which). CDR3 sequence (DNA): TGCGCCAGCAGTGAGAACAGGAACACTGAAGCTTTCTTT. Encoded protein: CASSENRNTEAFF.